This record covers a single TCR beta chain. Its binding antigen is unknown. No quality values exist for individual bases; no much larger clone is one base distant. This sample was taken from a study of blood T cell repertoires in COVID-19 (dated by TCRdb to 2020 to 2021). Turning to the overall study: Collaborator samples came from the United States, Italy and Spain and covered acute and convalescent phases of COVID-19. The material from the prospective study consisted of cDNA or gDNA derived from T cells, B-cell-depleted T cells, or PBMCs. The dataset comprised deeply sampled blood TCRbeta repertoires from subjects exposed to, actively infected with, or recovered from COVID-19. The repertoires were released in a freely available public database meant as a resource for research on the immune response to SARS-CoV-2. Samples were obtained from the ongoing ImmuneRACE study (first 160 participants) and from over 1,000 subjects provided by 6 global collaborators. Sample metadata almost always included a de-identified subject ID, COVID-19 status, age in years and sex. Where available, HLA class I and class II types were taken from metadata supplied by the sample provider and were not determined by assay-based typing.

The CDR3 contains 15 residues, cysteine and phenylalanine counted. The sequence is cut down to CDR3 DNA, 45 bases in frame from base 1. CDR1 MRHNA and CDR2 SNTAGT are derived from the germline V gene. The junction carries 10 bases between V and J, which are trimmed by 4 bases and 0 bases respectively. One collaborating source in Seattle enrolled patients while the patients were actively infected and followed the patients over time throughout the course of disease. Collaborating institutions collected whole blood in K2EDTA tubes following their own protocols. For TCRbeta analysis, collaborators shipped samples as frozen whole blood, isolated PBMCs, or DNA extracted from either of those sample types. Results the study describes overall, beyond this receptor: Clinical and demographic metadata were provided uncurated, with the amount varying by source and participant.

The immunoSEQ Assay, a bias-controlled multiplex PCR, was used to amplify TCRbeta CDR3 regions from genomic DNA. As for how the authors treated the data: The number of nucleated cells in each sample was estimated by amplification of reference gene primers within the assay. To quantify the absolute abundance of each unique TCRbeta CDR3 rearrangement, sequence reads were collapsed and filtered. Productive Simpson clonality was computed per sample as the square root of Simpson's diversity index over productive rearrangements. TCRdb stores this immuneACCESS table with in-frame sequences only. Part of the clones is absent; in the studies checked, under half of the shortfall reflects unresolved V genes, and no reason is known for the rest. Clone size and V and J calls were adopted from that table, with D and trimming inferred from the DNA. In this sample the table shows 300,000 to 350,000 clones, about 90% of which occur a single time. About 7.3% of the sample is taken by the ten largest.

Sequencing was done on a sample of peripheral blood. This clonotype was obtained from a woman between 65 and 79 years old with COVID-19, enrolled during active disease. The chain joins TRBV6-4 to TRBJ1-3; too little of a D gene remains to name it. The encoded CDR3 is CASSGSRRSGNTIYF. DNA sequence: TGTGCCAGCAGTGGGAGCCGCCGCTCTGGAAACACCATATATTTT.